The clone carrying this T cell receptor (beta chain) was counted many times. What it binds is unknown. The sample comes from a study of CD8+CD57+ T cells in acquired aplastic anemia. Whole-study context: Sorted CD4+ plus CD8+ cells gave DNA averaging about 3.2 ug. Whole-study findings and limits: Patients and controls had CD8+ Simpson's diversity values that were not significantly distinct. There were around 28 CD8+ CDR3 sequences that occurred in both patients and controls.

All patients picked for sequencing had shown, by flow cytometry, an expansion of CD8+CD57+ cells. With no exception, the patients had severe acquired aplastic anemia. Germline loops: CDR1 PRHDT, CDR2 FYEKMQ (reference sequence). V lost 3 bases, J lost 0 bases, and 2 bases stayed unmatched. The CDR3 runs to 15 residues. For CDR3 and TCR beta VDJ profiling, genomic DNA was the template used. MiXCR, run by TCRdb on the reads, gives a single entry per CDR3 protein. The table has 200,000 or so distinct CDR3 sequences, around 45% seen once; the top ten hold approximately 9.4%. Material for sequencing was sorted CD4+, CD8+, or CD8+CD57+ T cells (not recorded which) from PBMCs. The TCR sequence derives from a human donor with aplastic anemia. The chain links TRBV13 to TRBJ2-3, with 8 bases identical to TRBD2. The CDR3 reads CASSFGGRSTDTQYF. As DNA, the CDR3 is TGTGCCAGCAGCTTCGGCGGGAGGAGCACAGATACGCAGTATTTT.